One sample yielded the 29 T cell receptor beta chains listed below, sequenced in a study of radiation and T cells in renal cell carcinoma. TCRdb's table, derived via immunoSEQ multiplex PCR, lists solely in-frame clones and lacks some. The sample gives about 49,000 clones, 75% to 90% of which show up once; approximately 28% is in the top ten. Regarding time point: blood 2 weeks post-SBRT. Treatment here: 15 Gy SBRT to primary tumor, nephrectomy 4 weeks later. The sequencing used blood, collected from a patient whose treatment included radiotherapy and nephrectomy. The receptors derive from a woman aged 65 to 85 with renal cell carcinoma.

CDR3 in amino acids: CASSPRGEGDIQYF. The CDR3, as DNA: TGTGCCAGCAGCCCCCGGGGGGAGGGGGACATTCAGTACTTC. This chain uses TRBV11-1 with TRBJ2-4; tentative D call: TRBD2 (7 bases). The CDR3 is 14 amino acids. The germline V gene encodes CDR1 SGHAT and CDR2 FQDESV (reference sequence). Trimming left V 5 bases short and J 8 bases short, with 16 bases between.

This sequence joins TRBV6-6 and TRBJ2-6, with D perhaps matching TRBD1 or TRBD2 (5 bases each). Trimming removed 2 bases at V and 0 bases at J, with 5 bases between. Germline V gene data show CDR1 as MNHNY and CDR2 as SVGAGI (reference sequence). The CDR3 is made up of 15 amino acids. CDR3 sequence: CASSYGGSGANVLTF. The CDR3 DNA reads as TGTGCCAGCAGTTACGGGGGCTCTGGGGCCAACGTCCTGACTTTC.

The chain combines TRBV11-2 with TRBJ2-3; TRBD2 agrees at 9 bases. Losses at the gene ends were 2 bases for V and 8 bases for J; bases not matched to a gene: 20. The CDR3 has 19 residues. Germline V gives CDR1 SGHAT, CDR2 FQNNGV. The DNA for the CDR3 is TGTGCCAGCAGCTTATCCTCGGCTGGGGCTAGCGGGGCCACGGGTACGCAGTATTTT. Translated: CASSLSSAGASGATGTQYF.

The CDR3 here is CASSADRGYEQYF. In nucleotides, the CDR3 is TGTGCCAGCAGCGCGGACAGGGGCTACGAGCAGTACTTC. The J gene is TRBJ2-7, the V gene TRBV5-6, with 9 bases lining up with TRBD1. With V trimmed by 4 bases and J by 3 bases, 2 bases remained unmatched. Germline V gives CDR1 SGHDT, CDR2 YYEEEE. The CDR3 runs to 13 residues.

CDR3 protein: CASSFSRGNTEAFF. The CDR3 DNA reads TGTGCCAGCAGCTTTTCCAGGGGAAACACTGAAGCTTTCTTT. The chain joins TRBV7-8 to TRBJ1-1; D is possibly TRBD1 (6 bases). CDR3 length equals 14 residues. Germline CDR1 SGHVS, CDR2 FQNEAQ. Trimming took 3 bases from V and 2 from J, leaving 10 bases between them. Full variable domain (outside the CDR3, taken from reference TRBV7-8 and TRBJ1-1): GAGVSQSPRYKVAKRGQDVALRCDPISGHVSLFWYQQALGQGPEFLTYFQNEAQLDKSGLPSDRFFAERPEGSVSTLKIQRTQQEDSAVYLCASSFSRGNTEAFFGQGTRLTVV.

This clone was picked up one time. The CDR3 region is CASSEQGDSNQPQHF. CDR3 nucleotides: TGTGCCAGCAGTGAACAGGGTGATAGCAATCAGCCCCAGCATTTT. The gene calls are TRBV2 and TRBJ1-5; D is possibly TRBD1 (5 bases). The CDR3 is 15 amino acids. Trimming took 2 bases from V and 0 from J, leaving 8 bases between them. Germline values: CDR1 SNHLY, CDR2 FYNNEI.

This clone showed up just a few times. The DNA for the CDR3 is TGTGCCAGCAGTGGTGGACAGACCTATGGCTACACCTTC. Its protein product is CASSGGQTYGYTF. V is TRBV7-9 and J is TRBJ1-2, with D possibly matching TRBD1 (6 bases). CDR1 is SEHNR, CDR2 FQNEAQ, per germline (reference sequence). This CDR3 region has 13 residues. The V end lost 6 bases, the J end lost 4 bases, and 12 bases lay between the germline ends.

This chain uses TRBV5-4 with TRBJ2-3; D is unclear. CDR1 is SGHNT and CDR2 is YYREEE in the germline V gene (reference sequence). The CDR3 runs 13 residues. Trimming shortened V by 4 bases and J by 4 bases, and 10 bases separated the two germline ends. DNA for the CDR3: TGTGCCAGCAGCCGCGACGCTTCAGATACGCAGTATTTT. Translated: CASSRDASDTQYF.

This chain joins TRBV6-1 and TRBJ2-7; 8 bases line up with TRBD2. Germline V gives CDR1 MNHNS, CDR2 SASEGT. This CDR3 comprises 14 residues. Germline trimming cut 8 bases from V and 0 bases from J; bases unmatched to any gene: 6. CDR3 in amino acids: CASSERGPSYEQYF. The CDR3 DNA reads TGTGCCAGCTCGGAGCGGGGGCCCTCCTACGAGCAGTACTTC.

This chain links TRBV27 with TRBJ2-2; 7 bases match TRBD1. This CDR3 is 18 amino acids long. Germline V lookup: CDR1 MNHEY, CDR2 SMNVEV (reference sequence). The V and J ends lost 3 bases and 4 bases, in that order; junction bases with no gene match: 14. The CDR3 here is CASSFPTYRGEGTGELFF. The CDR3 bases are TGTGCCAGCAGTTTTCCGACTTACAGGGGCGAGGGCACCGGGGAGCTGTTTTTT.

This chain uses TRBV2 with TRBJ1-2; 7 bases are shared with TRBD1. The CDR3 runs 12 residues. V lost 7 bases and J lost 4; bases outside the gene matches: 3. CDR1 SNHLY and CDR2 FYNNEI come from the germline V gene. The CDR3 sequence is CASKGDSYGYTF. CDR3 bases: TGTGCCAGCAAGGGGGACAGCTATGGCTACACCTTC. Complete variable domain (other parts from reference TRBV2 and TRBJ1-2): EPEVTQTPSHQVTQMGQEVILRCVPISNHLYFYWYRQILGQKVEFLVSFYNNEISEKSEIFDDQFSVERPDGSNFTLKIRSTKLEDSAMYFCASKGDSYGYTFGSGTRLTVV.

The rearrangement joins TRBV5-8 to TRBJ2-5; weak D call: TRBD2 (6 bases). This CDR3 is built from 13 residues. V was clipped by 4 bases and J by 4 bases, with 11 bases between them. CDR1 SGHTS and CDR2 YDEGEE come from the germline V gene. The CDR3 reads CASSLRGGETQYF. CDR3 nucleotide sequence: TGTGCCAGCAGCCTGAGGGGAGGAGAGACCCAGTACTTC.

The CDR3 region is CASSTGGYTEAFF. CDR3 DNA sequence: TGTGCCAGTAGTACCGGAGGGTACACTGAAGCTTTCTTT. The genes are TRBV19 and TRBJ1-1; D uncertain. CDR3 size: 13 residues. Germline assignment: CDR1 LNHDA and CDR2 SQIVND (reference sequence). Trimming left V 4 bases short and J 3 bases short, with 9 bases between.

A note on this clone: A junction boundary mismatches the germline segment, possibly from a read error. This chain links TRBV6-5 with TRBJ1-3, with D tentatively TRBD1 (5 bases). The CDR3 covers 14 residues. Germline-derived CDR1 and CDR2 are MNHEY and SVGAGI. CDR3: CASSYSGGGDTIYF. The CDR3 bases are TGTGCCAGCAGTTACTCCGGGGGTGGAGACACCATATATTTT.

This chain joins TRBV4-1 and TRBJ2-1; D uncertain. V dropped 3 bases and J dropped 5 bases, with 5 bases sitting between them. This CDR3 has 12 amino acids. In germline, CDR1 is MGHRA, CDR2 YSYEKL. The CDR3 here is CASSQTHNEQFF. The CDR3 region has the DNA TGCGCCAGCAGCCAGACCCACAATGAGCAGTTCTTC.

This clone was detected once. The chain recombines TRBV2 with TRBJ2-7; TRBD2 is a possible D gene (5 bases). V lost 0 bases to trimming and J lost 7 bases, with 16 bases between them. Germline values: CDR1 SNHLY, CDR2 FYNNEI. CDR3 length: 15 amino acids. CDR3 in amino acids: CASSEALERPGEQYF. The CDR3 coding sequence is TGTGCCAGCAGTGAAGCGCTGGAACGCCCGGGGGAGCAGTACTTC.

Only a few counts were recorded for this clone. DNA for the CDR3: TGTGCCTGGGATACCGGGACAGGGGCCAATCAGCCCCAGCATTTT. This codes for CAWDTGTGANQPQHF. The gene calls are TRBV30 and TRBJ1-5; TRBD1 aligns across 10 bases. CDR3 length equals 15 residues. J was trimmed by 3 bases and V by 5 bases; bases with no gene match: 7. The V gene's germline CDR1 is GTSNPN and CDR2 SVGIG (reference sequence).

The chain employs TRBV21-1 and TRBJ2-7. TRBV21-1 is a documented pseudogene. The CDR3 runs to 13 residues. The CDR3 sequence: CASSSDGPYEQYF. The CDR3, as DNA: TGTGCCAGCAGCAGCGACGGGCCCTACGAGCAGTACTTC.

The chain's CDR3 is CASSKTLPIEKLFF. DNA of the CDR3: TGTGCCAGCAGCAAGACTCTTCCCATAGAAAAACTGTTTTTT. The V and J genes are TRBV21-1 and TRBJ1-4. TRBV21-1 is a recognized pseudogene. The CDR3 contains 14 residues.

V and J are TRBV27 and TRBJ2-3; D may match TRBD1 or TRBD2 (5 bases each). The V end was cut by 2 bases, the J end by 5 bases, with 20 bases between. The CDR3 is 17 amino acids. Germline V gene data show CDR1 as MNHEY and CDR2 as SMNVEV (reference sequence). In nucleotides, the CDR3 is TGTGCCAGCAGTTTACGGATACTAGACAGTAGCGTAGATACGCAGTATTTT. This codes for CASSLRILDSSVDTQYF.

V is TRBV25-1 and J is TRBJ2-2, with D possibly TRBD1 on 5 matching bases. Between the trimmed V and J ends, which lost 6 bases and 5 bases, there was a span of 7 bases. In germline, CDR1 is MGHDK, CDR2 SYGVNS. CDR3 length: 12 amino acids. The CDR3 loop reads CASSPGTGELFF. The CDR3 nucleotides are TGTGCCAGCAGCCCAGGGACCGGGGAGCTGTTTTTT.

This CDR3 reads CASGRTGLTVDTQYF. DNA of the CDR3: TGTGCCAGCGGACGAACCGGCCTCACCGTAGATACGCAGTATTTT. This chain links TRBV9 with TRBJ2-3, with unresolved D. There are 15 residues in the CDR3. Trimming took 7 bases from V and 5 from J, leaving 20 bases between them. CDR1 SGDLS and CDR2 YYNGEE come from the germline V gene.

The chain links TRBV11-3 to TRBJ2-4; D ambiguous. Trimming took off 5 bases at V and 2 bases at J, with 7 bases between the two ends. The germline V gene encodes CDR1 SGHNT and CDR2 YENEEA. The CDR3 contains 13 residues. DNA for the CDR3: TGTGCCAGCAGCCAAGGGTCCAAAAACATTCAGTACTTC. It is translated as CASSQGSKNIQYF.

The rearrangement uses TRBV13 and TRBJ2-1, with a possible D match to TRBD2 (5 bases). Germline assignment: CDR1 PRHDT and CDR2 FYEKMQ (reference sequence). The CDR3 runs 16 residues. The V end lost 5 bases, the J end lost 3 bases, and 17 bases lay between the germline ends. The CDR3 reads CASSPAPRLRYNEQFF. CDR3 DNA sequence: TGTGCCAGCAGCCCCGCACCGAGACTACGCTACAATGAGCAGTTCTTC.

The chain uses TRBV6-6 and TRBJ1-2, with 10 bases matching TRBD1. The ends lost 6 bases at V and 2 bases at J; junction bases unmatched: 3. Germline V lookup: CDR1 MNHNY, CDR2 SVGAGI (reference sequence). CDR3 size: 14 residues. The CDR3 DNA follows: TGTGCCAGCAGAATGGGACAGGGGAACTATGGCTACACCTTC. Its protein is CASRMGQGNYGYTF.

The CDR3 DNA is TGTGCCAGCAGCCCGCCGGAAACTAACTATGGCTACACCTTC. Its translation: CASSPPETNYGYTF. The chain has TRBV7-7 and TRBJ1-2, with D uncertain. There are 14 residues in the CDR3. Germline V CDR1 and CDR2: SSHAT, FNYEAQ (reference sequence). Trimming shortened V by 5 bases and J by 0 bases, and 10 bases separated the two germline ends. The variable domain in full, with the rest retrieved from reference TRBV7-7 and TRBJ1-2, is GAGVSQSPRYKVTKRGQDVTLRCDPISSHATLYWYQQALGQGPEFLTYFNYEAQPDKSGLPSDRFSAERPEGSISTLTIQRTEQRDSAMYRCASSPPETNYGYTFGSGTRLTVV.

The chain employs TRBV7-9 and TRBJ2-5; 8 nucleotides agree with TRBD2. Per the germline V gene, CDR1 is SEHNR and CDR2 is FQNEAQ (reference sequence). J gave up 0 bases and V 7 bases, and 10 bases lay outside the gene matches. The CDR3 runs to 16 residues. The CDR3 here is CASMGLVGGDQETQYF. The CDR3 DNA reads TGTGCCAGCATGGGACTAGTCGGAGGGGACCAAGAGACCCAGTACTTC.

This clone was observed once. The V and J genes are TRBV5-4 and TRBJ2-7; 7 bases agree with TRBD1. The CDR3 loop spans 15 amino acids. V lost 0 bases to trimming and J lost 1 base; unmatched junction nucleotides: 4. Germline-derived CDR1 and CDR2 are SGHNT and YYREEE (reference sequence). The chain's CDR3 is CASSLAGDRSYEQYF. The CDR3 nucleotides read TGTGCCAGCAGCTTGGCCGGGGACAGATCCTACGAGCAGTACTTC.

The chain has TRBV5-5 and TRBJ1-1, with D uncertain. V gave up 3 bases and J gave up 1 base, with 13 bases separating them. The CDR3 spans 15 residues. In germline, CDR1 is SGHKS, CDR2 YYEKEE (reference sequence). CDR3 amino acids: CASSSQGMGNTEAFF. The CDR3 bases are TGTGCCAGCAGCTCCCAAGGAATGGGGAACACTGAAGCTTTCTTT.